The 20 T cell receptor beta chains in this list originate from one sample, sequenced in a study of vaccination and CD4 T cells after COVID-19. These receptors lack a known antigen. The Oncomine TCR Beta short-read assay generated sequence data from the DNA of cultured CD4+ T cells. MiXCR, applied by TCRdb to the PCR reads, yields one record per CDR3 protein. The table includes roughly 15,000 distinct CDR3 sequences, approximately 40% detected once. Noted treatment: approximately 10-day PBMC culture with coronavirus spike peptide pools or control peptides (ViraFEST assay). Source material: CD4+ T cells from blood, cultured in vitro. These receptors were taken from a human donor who had recovered from COVID-19.

This clonotype was seen a handful of times. CDR3 in DNA: TGTGCCAGCAGTTTCCAGGGTCCTGCGAACACTGAAGCTTTCTTT. Protein: CASSFQGPANTEAFF. The V gene is TRBV12-3 or TRBV12-4, the J gene TRBJ1-1, with D possibly TRBD1 on 5 matching bases. CDR3 length: 15 residues. Trimming removed 3 bases at V and 1 base at J, with 12 bases between.

About this clonotype itself: As the CDR3 is not closed by the conserved phenylalanine or tryptophan, this likely results from a read error. The chain carries TRBV19 and TRBJ1-2; maybe TRBD1 (6 bases). With 0 bases removed from V and 4 bases from J, the gap between germline ends came to 9 bases. Germline lookup yields CDR1 LNHDA and CDR2 SQIVND (reference sequence). The CDR3 consists of 14 residues. In nucleotides, the CDR3 is TGTGCCAGTAGTATAGACAGGGGCGTCTATGGCTACACCTCC. It codes for CASSIDRGVYGYTS.

V usage is TRBV12-3 or TRBV12-4 and J usage is TRBJ1-2; D is unresolved. The ends were cut back, 2 bases at V and 6 bases at J, with 7 bases in the middle. The CDR3 spans 12 residues. The CDR3 loop is CASSLIGNGYTF. DNA for the CDR3: TGTGCCAGCAGTTTAATTGGGAATGGCTACACCTTC.

The CDR3 region is CASSNRGSGGVTDTQYF. CDR3 sequence (DNA): TGTGCCAGCAGCAACCGGGGCAGCGGGGGGGTAACAGATACGCAGTATTTT. The chain is built from TRBV7-2 and TRBJ2-3, with 10 bases matching TRBD2. Per germline, CDR1 SGHTA and CDR2 FQGNSA. The CDR3 runs 17 residues. J gave up 3 bases and V 5 bases, and 11 bases lay outside the gene matches.

The V gene is TRBV25-1, the J gene TRBJ2-7; D ambiguous. V was shortened by 4 bases and J by 5 bases, with 9 bases between the two germline ends. Looked up from germline, CDR1 is MGHDK and CDR2 is SYGVNS. This CDR3 has 12 amino acids. The CDR3 DNA is TGTGCCAGCAGTGGATTGGGGAACGAGCAGTACTTC. This translates into CASSGLGNEQYF.

This sequence joins TRBV14 and TRBJ2-4, with TRBD1 identical over 7 bases. V dropped 4 bases and J dropped 9; count of bases not matched to a gene: 9. Germline CDR1 is SGHDN and CDR2 is FVKESK. The CDR3 length is 14 residues. The CDR3 protein is CASSPTGKRGIQYF. Here the CDR3 DNA reads TGTGCCAGCAGCCCGACAGGGAAGAGGGGCATTCAGTACTTC.

The gene calls are TRBV12-3 or TRBV12-4 and TRBJ2-7; maybe TRBD1 (6 bases). This CDR3 has 12 amino acids. V was cut by 5 bases and J by 3 bases, with 8 bases left in between. CDR3 loop: CASSPTGYEQYF. The CDR3 bases are TGTGCCAGCAGTCCGACAGGCTACGAGCAGTACTTC.

This rearrangement joins TRBV6-5 to TRBJ1-5; TRBD1 is a possible D gene (5 bases). Trimming pared 4 bases from V and 2 bases from J, leaving 6 bases between. Germline CDR1 reads MNHEY; CDR2 reads SVGAGI. This CDR3 spans 13 amino acids. The CDR3 spells CASSSGGNQPQHF. The CDR3 DNA follows: TGTGCCAGCAGTTCGGGGGGCAATCAGCCCCAGCATTTT.

The rearrangement links TRBV20-1 to TRBJ2-5, with a tentative D call TRBD2 (5 bases). V was cut by 1 base and J by 2 bases, with 17 bases left in between. This CDR3 has 16 amino acids. CDR1 and CDR2 (germline): DFQATT, SNEGSKA (reference sequence). This CDR3 is CSARGVLARMQETQYF. As DNA, the CDR3 is TGCAGTGCTAGAGGGGTCCTAGCTAGGATGCAAGAGACCCAGTACTTC.

This chain connects TRBV15 to TRBJ1-4; 7 nucleotides align to TRBD1. Germline V gene data show CDR1 as LNHNV and CDR2 as YYDKDF (reference sequence). CDR3 length equals 15 residues. Trimming removed 2 bases from V and 1 base from J; junction bases left unmatched: 1. DNA of the CDR3: TGTGCCACCAGCAGATACAGGGGAACTAATGAAAAACTGTTTTTT. Its translation: CATSRYRGTNEKLFF.

This clonotype was seen a handful of times. The chain combines TRBV4-1 with TRBJ1-1, with D perhaps matching TRBD1 (6 bases). The CDR3 has 15 amino acids. The ends were cut back, 1 base at V and 4 bases at J, with 13 bases in the middle. The V gene's germline CDR1 is MGHRA and CDR2 YSYEKL. CDR3: CASSQGGQLVTEAFF. The CDR3, as DNA: TGCGCCAGCAGCCAAGGGGGGCAGCTCGTCACTGAAGCTTTCTTT.

The V gene is TRBV20-1, the J gene TRBJ1-2, with D unclear. The CDR3 runs 14 residues. V lost 2 bases and J 0 bases, leaving 10 bases between the germline ends. Germline V lookup: CDR1 DFQATT, CDR2 SNEGSKA (reference sequence). In DNA, the CDR3 is TGCAGTGCTAGACCCCTGCAGGCTAACTATGGCTACACCTTC. Protein: CSARPLQANYGYTF.

This rearrangement joins TRBV20-1 to TRBJ2-1; 8 bases fit TRBD1. Per the germline V gene, CDR1 is DFQATT and CDR2 is SNEGSKA (reference sequence). The CDR3 contains 14 residues. The trim removed 5 bases at V and 6 bases at J, leaving 9 bases unmatched. Written as DNA, the CDR3 is TGCAGTGCTGTGACAGGGGCCGGTCTCAATGAGCAGTTCTTC. Protein sequence: CSAVTGAGLNEQFF.

This rearrangement joins TRBV18 to TRBJ1-2; 7 bases align to TRBD1. The CDR3 is made up of 14 amino acids. CDR1 and CDR2 (germline): KGHSH, LQKENI. J was trimmed by 6 bases and V by 6 bases; bases with no gene match: 10. The CDR3 sequence: CASSRTGERNGYTF. DNA of the CDR3: TGTGCCAGCTCCCGCACAGGGGAGCGGAATGGCTACACCTTC.

The chain carries TRBV7-2 and TRBJ2-2; unclear D gene. V lost 2 bases and J lost 8, with 15 bases in between. Germline V CDR1 and CDR2: SGHTA, FQGNSA. The CDR3 is 15 amino acids. CDR3 region: CASSLIARSRGELFF. Written as DNA, the CDR3 is TGTGCCAGCAGCTTAATTGCCCGAAGTAGGGGGGAGCTGTTTTTT.

The sample holds one count of this clonotype. The chain employs TRBV5-1 and TRBJ1-2, with D possibly matching TRBD1 (5 bases). The CDR3 has 12 amino acids. Germline lookup yields CDR1 SGHRS and CDR2 YFSETQ. V lost 4 bases to trimming and J lost 7 bases, with 11 bases between them. CDR3: CASSTGQSGYTF. Here the CDR3 DNA reads TGCGCCAGCAGCACAGGACAATCTGGCTACACCTTC.

CDR3 bases: TGCGCCAGCAGCCAAGATCAGGGCGCGGGGTTCTATGGCTACACCTTC. Translation: CASSQDQGAGFYGYTF. V is TRBV4-1 and J is TRBJ1-2; the D gene is possibly TRBD1 (5 bases). Trimming removed 0 bases from V and 4 bases from J, with 15 bases in between. The CDR3 extends over 16 amino acids. CDR1 and CDR2 (germline): MGHRA, YSYEKL.

This clonotype was counted a few times. The chain combines TRBV24-1 with TRBJ1-1; D not resolved. CDR1 KGHDR and CDR2 SFDVKD come from the germline V gene. The CDR3 contains 14 residues. Trimming left V 2 bases short and J 4 bases short, with 10 bases between. This chain's CDR3 is CATSDSVYSTEAFF. In DNA, the CDR3 is TGTGCCACCAGTGATTCGGTCTACTCCACTGAAGCTTTCTTT.

The rearrangement uses TRBV6-5 and TRBJ2-4; unclear D gene. This CDR3 spans 14 amino acids. Deletions cut 0 bases from V and 0 bases from J, with 3 bases between. Looked up from germline, CDR1 is MNHEY and CDR2 is SVGAGI. The CDR3 DNA reads TGTGCCAGCAGTTACTCCCTAGCCAAAAACATTCAGTACTTC. Translated, it gives CASSYSLAKNIQYF.

V gene TRBV20-1 combines with J gene TRBJ2-1, with TRBD1 matching over 8 bases. CDR1 is DFQATT, CDR2 SNEGSKA, per germline (reference sequence). J gave up 5 bases and V 3 bases, and 12 bases lay outside the gene matches. The CDR3 contains 16 residues. The CDR3 DNA is TGCAGTGCTAGGGAACCAGGACAGGGTCCCCACAATGAGCAGTTCTTC. Its translation: CSAREPGQGPHNEQFF.